Listed here are 26 T cell receptor beta chains from one sample, sequenced in a study of PD-L1 blockade in urothelial cancer. Some clones are missing from TCRdb's copy, which holds only in-frame ones; the method was immunoSEQ multiplex PCR. Of about 76,000 clones in the sample, roughly 90% are singletons; the top ten hold 0.87%. The time point here: peripheral blood 6 weeks after treatment start. The sequenced sample was PBMCs, obtained around atezolizumab (anti-PD-L1) treatment. These receptors were taken from a woman aged 80 or older with urothelial cancer.

The chain is built from TRBV10-3 and TRBJ2-3, with a possible D match to TRBD2 (5 bases). The CDR3 runs 17 residues. Trimming pared 2 bases from V and 0 bases from J, leaving 15 bases between. Germline-derived CDR1 and CDR2 are ENHRY and SYGVKD. Here the CDR3 reads CAISEGDGVASTDTQYF. The CDR3 DNA reads as TGTGCCATCAGTGAGGGCGACGGGGTGGCGAGCACAGATACGCAGTATTTT.

V gene TRBV7-2 combines with J gene TRBJ2-5, with D possibly being TRBD2 (6 bases). Germline CDR1 reads SGHTA; CDR2 reads FQGNSA. The CDR3 extends over 14 amino acids. V dropped 5 bases and J dropped 0 bases, with 10 bases sitting between them. The CDR3 DNA is TGTGCCAGCAGCCCGGGGGTAGACCAAGAGACCCAGTACTTC. Translating gives CASSPGVDQETQYF.

Concerning this clone itself: Distinct nucleotide sequences in the sample also encode this CDR3. The CDR3 sequence is CSASSSYEQYF. In nucleotides, the CDR3 is TGCAGTGCTAGTTCTTCCTACGAGCAGTACTTC. This chain links TRBV20-1 with TRBJ2-7, with D hard to call. Germline CDR1 reads DFQATT; CDR2 reads SNEGSKA (reference sequence). The CDR3 contains 11 residues. The V end lost 3 bases, the J end lost 1 base, and 4 bases lay between the germline ends.

The chain joins TRBV19 to TRBJ2-1, with TRBD1 identical over 7 bases. CDR3 size: 16 residues. The germline V gene has CDR1 LNHDA and CDR2 SQIVND (reference sequence). J lost 7 bases, V lost 6 bases, and 15 bases had no gene match. For the CDR3, the DNA is TGTGCCAGTAGCACCGGCAGACAGGGTTTAGTGAATGAGCAGTTCTTC. Amino acids: CASSTGRQGLVNEQFF.

The V and J genes are TRBV2 and TRBJ1-4; perhaps TRBD1 as D (5 bases). The germline gives CDR1 SNHLY, CDR2 FYNNEI. The germline V and J ends were trimmed by 4 bases and 4 bases, with 7 bases remaining between them. The CDR3 length is 13 residues. CDR3 sequence: CASSGQGNEKLFF. DNA of the CDR3: TGTGCCAGCAGTGGGCAGGGTAATGAAAAACTGTTTTTT.

This chain connects TRBV7-9 to TRBJ1-1; D gene ambiguous. The CDR3 extends over 15 amino acids. V was clipped by 5 bases and J by 1 base, with 14 bases between them. CDR1 is SEHNR and CDR2 is FQNEAQ in the germline V gene (reference sequence). CDR3 bases: TGTGCCAGCAGCCCACGTTTAACACCGAACACTGAAGCTTTCTTT. Its translation is CASSPRLTPNTEAFF.

The chain combines TRBV6-6 with TRBJ2-1; the D gene is possibly TRBD2 (5 bases). The CDR3 has 13 residues. Germline values: CDR1 MNHNY, CDR2 SVGAGI (reference sequence). The V end lost 4 bases, the J end lost 9 bases, and 13 bases lay between the germline ends. The CDR3 nucleotides read TGTGCCAGCAGTTCGGACTCAAAGGCTGAGCAGTTCTTC. It translates to CASSSDSKAEQFF.

The chain recombines TRBV5-5 with TRBJ1-1, with D perhaps TRBD1 (6 bases). The V gene's germline CDR1 is SGHKS and CDR2 YYEKEE (reference sequence). The CDR3 sequence is 14 residues long. V was shortened by 1 base and J by 1 base, with 8 bases between the two germline ends. The CDR3: CASSLHRANTEAFF. The DNA of the CDR3 is TGTGCCAGCAGCTTGCACAGGGCGAACACTGAAGCTTTCTTT.

The CDR3 DNA is TGCGCCAGCAGTGAGCGGGGACAGGGGACGTCGACTAACTATGGCTACACCTTC. Its translation is CASSERGQGTSTNYGYTF. The chain has TRBV10-2 and TRBJ1-2; 10 bases map to TRBD1. CDR1 is WSHSY, CDR2 SAAADI, per germline. After removal of 2 bases from V and 0 bases from J, the junction contained 9 bases not matched to a gene. The CDR3 sequence is 18 residues long.

The chain recombines TRBV5-5 with TRBJ2-7, with D maybe TRBD2 (5 bases). Germline CDR1 is SGHKS and CDR2 is YYEKEE (reference sequence). V lost 0 bases to trimming and J lost 0 bases, with 13 bases between them. This CDR3 comprises 16 residues. DNA for the CDR3: TGTGCCAGCAGCTTGGTTAGTGGAGGACTCTCCTACGAGCAGTACTTC. This codes for CASSLVSGGLSYEQYF.

The chain recombines TRBV15 with TRBJ1-2, with TRBD1 as a possible D gene (5 bases). Germline V gives CDR1 LNHNV, CDR2 YYDKDF (reference sequence). Trimming pared 3 bases from V and 8 bases from J, leaving 19 bases between. This CDR3 is 15 amino acids long. This CDR3 reads CATSSFQQESVGYTF. CDR3 coding DNA: TGTGCCACCAGCAGCTTTCAACAGGAGTCCGTAGGCTACACCTTC. Full variable domain (rest looked up from reference TRBV15 and TRBJ1-2): DAMVIQNPRYQVTQFGKPVTLSCSQTLNHNVMYWYQQKSSQAPKLLFHYYDKDFNNEADTPDNFQSRRPNTSFCFLDIRSPGLGDTAMYLCATSSFQQESVGYTFGSGTRLTVV.

This chain uses TRBV6-5 with TRBJ2-7, with D perhaps matching TRBD2 (5 bases). The CDR3 loop spans 15 amino acids. Germline values: CDR1 MNHEY, CDR2 SVGAGI. Trimming took 3 bases from V and 3 from J, leaving 15 bases between them. CDR3 sequence: CASSYDPFGDYEQYF. CDR3 DNA: TGTGCCAGCAGTTATGACCCCTTCGGGGACTACGAGCAGTACTTC.

V gene TRBV10-3 combines with J gene TRBJ2-3; 7 nucleotides match TRBD2. Germline assignment: CDR1 ENHRY and CDR2 SYGVKD. The CDR3 contains 14 residues. After removal of 10 bases from V and 4 bases from J, the junction contained 11 bases not matched to a gene. The CDR3 is CATEVGGSADTQYF. CDR3 coding DNA: TGTGCCACCGAGGTTGGCGGGAGCGCAGATACGCAGTATTTT.

This chain links TRBV9 with TRBJ2-5; 7 bases are shared with TRBD2. The CDR3 length is 15 residues. The V and J ends lost 4 bases and 4 bases, in that order; junction bases with no gene match: 10. Germline CDR1 is SGDLS and CDR2 is YYNGEE. The DNA for the CDR3 is TGTGCCAGCAGCCCCGAGGGAGGGTTTGTAGAGACCCAGTACTTC. Protein sequence: CASSPEGGFVETQYF. Variable domain in full (rest from reference TRBV9 and TRBJ2-5): DSGVTQTPKHLITATGQRVTLRCSPRSGDLSVYWYQQSLDQGLQFLIQYYNGEERAKGNILERFSAQQFPDLHSELNLSSLELGDSALYFCASSPEGGFVETQYFGPGTRLLVL.

The chain has TRBV5-8 and TRBJ2-1, with TRBD1 identical over 7 bases. J was trimmed by 7 bases and V by 0 bases; bases with no gene match: 7. This CDR3 is 15 amino acids long. The germline CDR1 and CDR2 sequences are SGHTS and YDEGEE. CDR3 loop: CASSLGAGGRNEQFF. The CDR3 region has the DNA TGTGCCAGCAGCTTGGGTGCAGGGGGACGAAATGAGCAGTTCTTC.

J is TRBJ2-1 and V is TRBV29-1, with 11 bases that match TRBD2. V gave up 7 bases and J gave up 9 bases; unmatched junction bases: 5. The CDR3 loop spans 12 amino acids. CDR1 and CDR2 (germline): SQVTM, ANQGSEA. This chain's CDR3 is CSGSGRAIEQFF. The CDR3 DNA reads as TGCAGCGGTAGCGGGAGGGCCATTGAGCAGTTCTTC.

The rearrangement links TRBV4-1 to TRBJ2-7; TRBD1 is a possible D gene (6 bases). Germline V lookup: CDR1 MGHRA, CDR2 YSYEKL. Trimming pared 1 base from V and 5 bases from J, leaving 12 bases between. This CDR3 has 14 residues. CDR3 sequence reads: CASSQGGLVDEQYF. DNA for the CDR3: TGCGCCAGCAGCCAAGGGGGGCTAGTCGACGAGCAGTACTTC.

This rearrangement joins TRBV10-3 to TRBJ1-2; weak D call: TRBD1 (5 bases). V lost 6 bases, J lost 2 bases, and 13 bases lay in between. The CDR3 extends over 14 amino acids. CDR1 and CDR2 from the germline V gene are ENHRY and SYGVKD. CDR3 sequence: CAIRALDKNYGYTF. In DNA form, the CDR3 reads TGTGCCATCAGGGCCCTGGACAAGAACTATGGCTACACCTTC.

This chain joins TRBV5-5 and TRBJ2-5; 7 bases fit TRBD2. CDR1 is SGHKS, CDR2 YYEKEE, per germline (reference sequence). The CDR3 covers 14 residues. With V trimmed by 3 bases and J by 4 bases, 6 bases remained unmatched. The CDR3 reads CASSWAGLRETQYF. The DNA for the CDR3 is TGTGCCAGCAGCTGGGCGGGACTACGAGAGACCCAGTACTTC.

This clone was seen just once. The chain uses TRBV19 and TRBJ1-2; TRBD1 matches at 9 bases. CDR3 length: 16 residues. Trimming removed 5 bases from V and 8 bases from J; junction bases left unmatched: 15. CDR1 and CDR2 (germline): LNHDA, SQIVND (reference sequence). CDR3 sequence reads: CASSAQGQGRLRGYTF. The CDR3 nucleotides are TGTGCCAGTAGTGCACAGGGACAGGGACGTCTTCGGGGCTACACCTTC.

As DNA, the CDR3 is TGTGCCAGCAGTGACACTAGTCTCTCGGATTCCGAGCAGTACTTC. This codes for CASSDTSLSDSEQYF. The genes are TRBV6-1 and TRBJ2-7, with TRBD2 as a possible D gene (5 bases). The CDR3 loop spans 15 amino acids. Germline V lookup: CDR1 MNHNS, CDR2 SASEGT. With 3 bases removed from V and 6 bases from J, the gap between germline ends came to 18 bases.

The chain has TRBV5-1 and TRBJ2-5; TRBD2 might be the D (5 bases). CDR1 SGHRS and CDR2 YFSETQ come from the germline V gene. Trimming removed 2 bases from V and 5 bases from J, with 10 bases in between. CDR3 length: 13 residues. The CDR3 coding sequence is TGCGCCAGCAGCTTAACTAGATGGGAGACCCAGTACTTC. It is translated as CASSLTRWETQYF.

This clone occurred once. The rearrangement links TRBV11-2 to TRBJ2-5; 13 positions match TRBD2. This CDR3 region has 16 residues. V shed 5 bases, J shed 4 bases, and the junction held 7 bases outside the gene matches. Germline CDR1 SGHAT, CDR2 FQNNGV. CDR3 nucleotide sequence: TGTGCCAGCAGCCCCGGGACTAGCGGGACAATAGAGACCCAGTACTTC. This sequence encodes CASSPGTSGTIETQYF.

V is TRBV28 and J is TRBJ1-5; 10 bases fit TRBD1. V shed 6 bases, J shed 6 bases, and the junction held 8 bases outside the gene matches. Germline CDR1 and CDR2: MDHEN and SYDVKM. The CDR3 length is 15 residues. The CDR3 spells CASSQRQGALQPQHF. The CDR3 DNA sequence: TGTGCCAGCAGCCAGAGACAGGGGGCTCTTCAGCCCCAGCATTTT.

The chain combines TRBV19 with TRBJ2-7, with TRBD1 as a possible D gene (5 bases). The CDR3 has 12 amino acids. Germline lookup yields CDR1 LNHDA and CDR2 SQIVND (reference sequence). Trimming pared 6 bases from V and 3 bases from J, leaving 9 bases between. The CDR3 nucleotides read TGTGCCAGTAGGGACACCCACTACGAGCAGTACTTC. Translation: CASRDTHYEQYF. Supplemented by reference TRBV19 and TRBJ2-7, the full variable domain reads DGGITQSPKYLFRKEGQNVTLSCEQNLNHDAMYWYRQDPGQGLRLIYYSQIVNDFQKGDIAEGYSVSREKKESFPLTVTSAQKNPTAFYLCASRDTHYEQYFGPGTRLTVT.

The V call is TRBV7-2, the J call TRBJ2-1; D gene ambiguous. This CDR3 contains 13 residues. V dropped 5 bases and J dropped 8 bases, with 13 bases sitting between them. Germline V gene lookup returns CDR1 SGHTA and CDR2 FQGNSA. The CDR3: CASSRSIEDEQFF. The CDR3 DNA reads TGTGCCAGCAGCCGTTCGATAGAGGATGAGCAGTTCTTC.